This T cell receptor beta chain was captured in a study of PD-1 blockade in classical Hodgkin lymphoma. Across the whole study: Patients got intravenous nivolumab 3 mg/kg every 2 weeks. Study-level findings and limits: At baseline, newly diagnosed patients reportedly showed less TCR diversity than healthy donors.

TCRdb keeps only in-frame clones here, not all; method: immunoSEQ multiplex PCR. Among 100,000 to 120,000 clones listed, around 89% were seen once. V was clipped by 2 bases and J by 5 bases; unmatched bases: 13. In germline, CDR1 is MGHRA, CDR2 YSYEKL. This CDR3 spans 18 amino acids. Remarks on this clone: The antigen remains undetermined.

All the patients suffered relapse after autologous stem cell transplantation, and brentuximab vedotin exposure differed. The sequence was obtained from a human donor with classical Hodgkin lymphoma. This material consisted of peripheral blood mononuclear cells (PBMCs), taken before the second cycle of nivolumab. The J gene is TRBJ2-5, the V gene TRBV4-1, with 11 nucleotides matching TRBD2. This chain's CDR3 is CASSQPSRLAGGWETQYF. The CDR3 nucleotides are TGCGCCAGCAGCCAACCCTCCCGGTTAGCGGGAGGGTGGGAGACCCAGTACTTC.